This is a list of T cell receptor beta chains from one sample in a study of CD4 and CD8 cells across lung adenocarcinoma regions. TCRdb used MiXCR to reprocess the PCR reads, holding one entry per CDR3 protein. The sample has 20,000 to 30,000 distinct CDR3 sequences; 40% to 65% are singletons. What was sequenced was CD4+ T cells from the center of a lung tumor. The receptor set was obtained from a male donor with lung adenocarcinoma. The CD4 and CD8 labels of this study may be unreliable. Both conserved end residues are part of each CDR3. Fields, in order: V gene, D gene, J gene, clone size, CDR3 DNA, CDR3 protein. The D gene is left open where the match is weak. Clone size, where shown, is once, few, many, or a class for clones that have expanded.

v_call: TRBV6-2/TRBV6-3
d_call: .
j_call: TRBJ2-1
clone_size: many
cdr3_nt: TGTGCCAGCAGTAGCCAGGGGTACAATGAGCAGTTCTTC
cdr3_aa: CASSSQGYNEQFF

v_call: TRBV12-3/TRBV12-4
d_call: .
j_call: TRBJ2-3
clone_size: .
cdr3_nt: TGTGCCAGCAGTTTCGGCGGAGCCCCAGATACCCAGTATTTC
cdr3_aa: CASSFGGAPDTQYF

v_call: TRBV6-1
d_call: TRBD1
j_call: TRBJ1-1
clone_size: medium-sized
cdr3_nt: TGTGCCAGCAGTGAGTACAGGGGTGGAACTGAAGCTTTCTTT
cdr3_aa: CASSEYRGGTEAFF

v_call: TRBV10-2
d_call: .
j_call: TRBJ2-7
clone_size: .
cdr3_nt: TGCGCGGGGAGCCGGGTGCGTGGGGCAGAGACGCAGTACTTC
cdr3_aa: CAGSRVRGAETQYF

v_call: TRBV4-1
d_call: TRBD1
j_call: TRBJ2-2
clone_size: many
cdr3_nt: TGCGCCAGCAGCCAAGAGGGGACAGCAAACACCGGGGAGCTGTTTTTT
cdr3_aa: CASSQEGTANTGELFF

v_call: TRBV27
d_call: .
j_call: TRBJ2-5
clone_size: .
cdr3_nt: TGTGCCAGCAGTGCGGGCCGCCTGGCTTCTGACCAAGAGACCCAGTACTTC
cdr3_aa: CASSAGRLASDQETQYF

v_call: TRBV28
d_call: .
j_call: TRBJ2-2
clone_size: .
cdr3_nt: TGTGCCAGCAGTTTAGCTATACCGGTACAGGCGATAGGCACCGAGGCGCAGTTTTTT
cdr3_aa: CASSLAIPVQAIGTEAQFF

v_call: TRBV6-1
d_call: .
j_call: TRBJ2-3
clone_size: .
cdr3_nt: .
cdr3_aa: CGSVVGLGAKDTQYF

v_call: TRBV6-5
d_call: .
j_call: TRBJ1-2
clone_size: .
cdr3_nt: TGTGCCAGCAGCTACGGCGGCAACAATGGATACATCTTC
cdr3_aa: CASSYGGNNGYIF

v_call: TRBV10-1
d_call: .
j_call: TRBJ2-3
clone_size: .
cdr3_nt: TGCGCCAGCAGTGAGTTTTTGCACGGGGGCCCCGGGGGCGGGGACCACAGATCCCCGGTCTTT
cdr3_aa: CASSEFLHGGPGGGDHRSPVF

v_call: TRBV25-1
d_call: .
j_call: TRBJ2-4
clone_size: many
cdr3_nt: TGTGCCAGCAGTGAATTCCGTGGGGGGAAAAACATTCAGTACTTC
cdr3_aa: CASSEFRGGKNIQYF

v_call: TRBV10-1
d_call: TRBD2
j_call: TRBJ2-5
clone_size: .
cdr3_nt: TGCGCCAGCAGGGGACGGGGGGGCCGGAGCCCAGATACCCAGTACTTC
cdr3_aa: CASRGRGGRSPDTQYF

v_call: TRBV7-2
d_call: .
j_call: TRBJ2-4
clone_size: .
cdr3_nt: TGTCCCAGCAGCTTCGCGGGGCCGTGTGCCAAGGGCACGCAGTATTTC
cdr3_aa: CPSSFAGPCAKGTQYF

v_call: TRBV10-3
d_call: .
j_call: TRBJ2-3
clone_size: .
cdr3_nt: TGTGTCCGGGGACTCCAGGCTGTGAGCACAGAGACGCAGTATTTT
cdr3_aa: CVRGLQAVSTETQYF

v_call: TRBV6-1
d_call: .
j_call: TRBJ1-2
clone_size: .
cdr3_nt: TGTGCCAGCAGTGAACTTGGCGGAACGACTAGCACCTTC
cdr3_aa: CASSELGGTTSTF

v_call: TRBV6-6
d_call: TRBD1
j_call: TRBJ1-2
clone_size: medium-sized
cdr3_nt: TGTGCCAGCAGTTTTCAGGGGGCTTATGGCTACACCTTC
cdr3_aa: CASSFQGAYGYTF

v_call: TRBV27
d_call: TRBD2
j_call: TRBJ2-2
clone_size: .
cdr3_nt: TGTGCCAGCATAGCGGGAGCTCTTGGCACCGGTAAGCTGTATTTT
cdr3_aa: CASIAGALGTGKLYF

v_call: TRBV15
d_call: TRBD1
j_call: TRBJ2-3
clone_size: .
cdr3_nt: TGTGCCACCAGCAAAGGGACAGGGTTCACAGATACGCAGTATTTT
cdr3_aa: CATSKGTGFTDTQYF

v_call: TRBV5-6
d_call: TRBD2
j_call: TRBJ2-5
clone_size: .
cdr3_nt: TGTGCCAGCAGCTCCCTAGCGGGAGGGATTTTCGAGACCCAGTACTTC
cdr3_aa: CASSSLAGGIFETQYF

v_call: TRBV6-5
d_call: TRBD2
j_call: TRBJ2-1
clone_size: many
cdr3_nt: TGTGCCAGCAGTTACTCGGGACTAGCGGGAGCGTATGAGCAGTTCTTC
cdr3_aa: CASSYSGLAGAYEQFF

v_call: TRBV6-1
d_call: TRBD2
j_call: TRBJ2-3
clone_size: once
cdr3_nt: TGTGCCAGCAGCCGGAGGGGAGCAGCGGGAGCCACAGGTGCGCAGTATTTT
cdr3_aa: CASSRRGAAGATGAQYF

v_call: TRBV6-5
d_call: .
j_call: TRBJ2-3
clone_size: .
cdr3_nt: TGTGCCAGCAGTTATCAGGGACCTGGGTACACAGATGAGCAGTATTTT
cdr3_aa: CASSYQGPGYTDEQYF

v_call: TRBV6-5
d_call: .
j_call: TRBJ2-3
clone_size: few
cdr3_nt: TGTGCCAGCAGACTCCAGTCCGTGATTACCGATACGCAGTATTTT
cdr3_aa: CASRLQSVITDTQYF

v_call: TRBV27
d_call: TRBD2
j_call: TRBJ2-3
clone_size: once
cdr3_nt: TGTGCGGCTAACGGGGGGGGAGACGAAAAGACGCAGTATTTT
cdr3_aa: CAANGGGDEKTQYF

v_call: TRBV6-1
d_call: TRBD2
j_call: TRBJ2-2
clone_size: .
cdr3_nt: TGTGCCAGCAGGGGTAGACTAGCGGGGAGCACCGGTGAGCTGTTTTTT
cdr3_aa: CASRGRLAGSTGELFF

v_call: TRBV27
d_call: TRBD1
j_call: TRBJ1-2
clone_size: many
cdr3_nt: TGTGCCAGCACCTCCGGGCAGGGGGATGGCTACACCTTC
cdr3_aa: CASTSGQGDGYTF

v_call: TRBV6-1
d_call: .
j_call: TRBJ2-7
clone_size: .
cdr3_nt: TGTGCCAGCAGTGACGAAGGGGGGGGGGGGGGGGCCGAGGTTCGCTACGAGCAGTACTTC
cdr3_aa: CASSDEGGGGGAEVRYEQYF

v_call: TRBV10-3
d_call: .
j_call: TRBJ2-3
clone_size: many
cdr3_nt: TGTGCCATCATGACTATGGGAGATACGCAGTATTTT
cdr3_aa: CAIMTMGDTQYF

v_call: TRBV10-3
d_call: .
j_call: TRBJ2-3
clone_size: once
cdr3_nt: TGTGCCCTGGGCCACCAAGTGGGGAGCACAGAGGAGCAGTATTTT
cdr3_aa: CALGHQVGSTEEQYF

v_call: TRBV27
d_call: .
j_call: TRBJ2-3
clone_size: .
cdr3_nt: TGTGCCAGCAGCCCATCGAGGGGGTGGGCCAAAGACACGCAGTATTTT
cdr3_aa: CASSPSRGWAKDTQYF

v_call: TRBV6-1
d_call: TRBD2
j_call: TRBJ2-7
clone_size: many
cdr3_nt: TGTGCCAGCAGTCTGACTAGCGGGAGCTCCTACGAGCAGTACTTC
cdr3_aa: CASSLTSGSSYEQYF

v_call: TRBV12-3/TRBV12-4
d_call: .
j_call: TRBJ2-5
clone_size: many
cdr3_nt: TGTGCCAGCAGTTTGGGCCTCCAAGAGACCCAGTACTTC
cdr3_aa: CASSLGLQETQYF

v_call: TRBV4-1
d_call: .
j_call: TRBJ2-5
clone_size: few
cdr3_nt: TGCGCCAGCAGCCTTACCCCGTTGGGGGGAGAGACCCAGTACTTC
cdr3_aa: CASSLTPLGGETQYF

v_call: TRBV6-1
d_call: TRBD2
j_call: TRBJ2-3
clone_size: .
cdr3_nt: TGTGCCAGGAGTCGGGGCCGCGTCGCGGGGGTGAGTGCCACAGATACGCAGTATTTC
cdr3_aa: CARSRGRVAGVSATDTQYF

v_call: TRBV20-1
d_call: TRBD2
j_call: TRBJ2-1
clone_size: few
cdr3_nt: TGCAGTGCTGCAATACTAGCGGGAGCACGCAATGAGCAGTTCTTC
cdr3_aa: CSAAILAGARNEQFF

v_call: TRBV27
d_call: TRBD2
j_call: TRBJ2-3
clone_size: medium-sized
cdr3_nt: TGTGCCAGCAGTTTACGCCCAGCGGGAGTCCGGGAGTATTTT
cdr3_aa: CASSLRPAGVREYF

v_call: TRBV6-5
d_call: TRBD2
j_call: TRBJ2-1
clone_size: .
cdr3_nt: TGTGCCAGCAGTTACGGAGCGGGAGCCTCGCGTAATGAGCAGTTCTTC
cdr3_aa: CASSYGAGASRNEQFF

v_call: TRBV6-1
d_call: TRBD1
j_call: TRBJ2-3
clone_size: .
cdr3_nt: TGTGCCAGCAAGAGACAGGGGGCTACCTTTGCCAAAAATACGCAGTACTTT
cdr3_aa: CASKRQGATFAKNTQYF

v_call: TRBV6-1
d_call: TRBD2
j_call: TRBJ2-1
clone_size: .
cdr3_nt: TGTGCCAGCAGTGAATTCCCACTAGCGGGAGGGATAAATGAGCAGTTCTTC
cdr3_aa: CASSEFPLAGGINEQFF

v_call: TRBV6-1
d_call: .
j_call: TRBJ2-1
clone_size: .
cdr3_nt: TGTGCCAGCTTGGAGGCAGGGGAGCTGTTTTTC
cdr3_aa: CASLEAGELFF

v_call: TRBV6-5
d_call: TRBD1
j_call: TRBJ2-7
clone_size: few
cdr3_nt: TGTGCCAGCAGTTACTCGACACAGGGGGCCTACGAGCAGTACTTC
cdr3_aa: CASSYSTQGAYEQYF

v_call: TRBV12-5
d_call: .
j_call: TRBJ2-2
clone_size: .
cdr3_nt: TGTGCTAGTGGTCCGGCCGGAGTGGGAACCGGGGAGCTGTTTTTT
cdr3_aa: CASGPAGVGTGELFF

v_call: TRBV9
d_call: .
j_call: TRBJ2-5
clone_size: .
cdr3_nt: TGTGCCAGCAGCGTAGACCCGAGTGGGTCGGGCCAAGAGACCCAGTACTTC
cdr3_aa: CASSVDPSGSGQETQYF

v_call: TRBV12-3/TRBV12-4
d_call: TRBD2
j_call: TRBJ2-4
clone_size: .
cdr3_nt: TGTGCCAGCAGGTTAGGGGGGGGGGGGGGGGCGGGGGGAAACATTCAGTACTTC
cdr3_aa: CASRLGGGGGAGGNIQYF

v_call: TRBV10-3
d_call: TRBD2
j_call: TRBJ2-3
clone_size: many
cdr3_nt: TGTGCCATCAGGGAGGGTCGTAGCGGGAGTGGCACAGATACGCAGTATTTT
cdr3_aa: CAIREGRSGSGTDTQYF

v_call: TRBV6-1
d_call: .
j_call: TRBJ2-3
clone_size: .
cdr3_nt: TGTGCCAGCAGTCGGCAGACAAAAAATATGCAGTATTTC
cdr3_aa: CASSRQTKNMQYF

v_call: TRBV27
d_call: .
j_call: TRBJ2-2
clone_size: medium-sized
cdr3_nt: TGTGCCAGCAGTAGGGTCGGGACAATGAACACCGGGGAGCTGTTTTTT
cdr3_aa: CASSRVGTMNTGELFF

v_call: TRBV3-1
d_call: TRBD1
j_call: TRBJ2-7
clone_size: .
cdr3_nt: TGTGCCAGCAGCCAAGACAGGGGACAGGCCTACGAGCAGTACTTC
cdr3_aa: CASSQDRGQAYEQYF

v_call: TRBV6-5
d_call: .
j_call: TRBJ2-7
clone_size: many
cdr3_nt: TGTGCCAGCAGTTACCGGCGGCAGCTAGCTAACTACGAGCAGTACTTC
cdr3_aa: CASSYRRQLANYEQYF

v_call: TRBV5-1
d_call: .
j_call: TRBJ1-1
clone_size: .
cdr3_nt: TGCGCCAGCAGCTTTAAGGACAGAGCTAAGAGGGGGGGTGAAGCTTTCTTT
cdr3_aa: CASSFKDRAKRGGEAFF

v_call: TRBV6-5
d_call: .
j_call: TRBJ2-7
clone_size: many
cdr3_nt: TGTGCCAGCAGTTATGCAGGGTTCGGGGAGCAGTACTTC
cdr3_aa: CASSYAGFGEQYF

v_call: TRBV27
d_call: .
j_call: TRBJ2-1
clone_size: .
cdr3_nt: TGTGCCAGCCGGAAGGGTAGCGGAAGGGGGGGGGAGCTGTTCTTT
cdr3_aa: CASRKGSGRGGELFF

v_call: TRBV27
d_call: .
j_call: TRBJ2-5
clone_size: .
cdr3_nt: TGTGCCAGCAGTCCGGGGCGCGGAGCTCGTGGGCAAGAGACGCAGTATTTC
cdr3_aa: CASSPGRGARGQETQYF

v_call: TRBV2
d_call: TRBD1
j_call: TRBJ2-1
clone_size: .
cdr3_nt: TGTGCCAGCAGTGGGACAGGGGTAAGGGTAGGGCAGTTCTTC
cdr3_aa: CASSGTGVRVGQFF

v_call: TRBV11-3
d_call: .
j_call: TRBJ2-7
clone_size: many
cdr3_nt: TGTGCCAGCAGCTCCACGGGCCTCTCCTACGAGCAGTACTTC
cdr3_aa: CASSSTGLSYEQYF

v_call: TRBV10-2
d_call: TRBD1
j_call: TRBJ2-2
clone_size: once
cdr3_nt: TGCGCCAGCTCCCCACAGGCTGCGGGGACAGGGAAGCTGTTTTTT
cdr3_aa: CASSPQAAGTGKLFF

v_call: TRBV6-1
d_call: .
j_call: TRBJ2-2
clone_size: .
cdr3_nt: TGTGCCAGCAGACTCCAGGCCGGGATTCCCGGGAAGCTGTTTTTT
cdr3_aa: CASRLQAGIPGKLFF